Below, one T cell receptor (beta chain) is given with its context. The CDR3 sequence is 13 residues long. The germline V gene encodes CDR1 GTSNPN and CDR2 SVGIG (reference sequence). V was shortened by 0 bases and J by 1 base, with 4 bases between the two germline ends. The data originate from a study of blood T cell repertoires in COVID-19. Study as a whole: Acute-phase and convalescent COVID-19 samples originated in the United States, Italy and Spain. Sources were T cells, B-cell-depleted T cells, or PBMCs; the material itself was cDNA or gDNA.

The authors' processing: Estimated nucleated cell counts came from reference gene primer amplification. The method was immunoSEQ multiplex PCR; TCRdb's version includes in-frame clones alone and lacks a portion of them. The V and J calls and clone size were taken over from that table, and D and trimming were inferred from the DNA. The table lists fewer than 250,000 clones, roughly 82% of them singletons. This TCR came from a woman between 70 and 85 years old with acute or convalescent COVID-19. V is TRBV30 and J is TRBJ1-5; D is unclear. Sample: peripheral blood. The CDR3 loop is CAWSVRSNQPQHF. The CDR3 DNA is TGTGCCTGGAGTGTACGGAGCAATCAGCCCCAGCATTTT.